This TCR beta chain was sequenced for a study of long-term antiretroviral therapy in people with HIV (dated by TCRdb to 2021 to 2024). About the investigation overall: The earliest samples were collected about a decade before the 2015 WHO recommendation for immediate ART, when ART was typically delayed until CD4 counts fell. This retrospective serial study examined whether starting ART and sustained HIV suppression were associated with changes in the composition and diversity of the TRB repertoire in peripheral blood. The cohort contributed fewer than 200 cryopreserved PBMC samples from 30 adults with confirmed HIV infection, collected serially over a mean of approximately 6 years (range 1-12). Of the roughly 30 participants with HIV, 10 to 11 were female. Test extractions of a monoclonal T-cell line alongside fewer than 40 polyclonal samples showed no cross-contamination during QIAcube processing. Paper-wide results and their limitations: Expanded TRB clones identified before ART initiation dominated the repertoire at all time points, although this dominance fluctuated and declined in many PLHIV after ART. Unsorted PBMC were profiled instead of sorted CD4+ and CD8+ T cells because pre-ART samples had limited cell numbers. CDR3 length ranges in HIV repertoires were narrower than in controls, and network structure suggested an antigen-experienced repertoire with only a slight naive shift after ART. The samples span the years 2004 to 2017, and the ART regimens used may be less effective than current regimens. No data were available on ART adherence, viral resistance or therapy changes, limiting inferences about post-ART repertoire changes. Limited PBMC availability meant only the TCR beta chain was sequenced, without alpha chain pairing. Starting ART was linked to a significant rise in TRB diversity, yet even with long-term ART the diversity remained significantly lower than in transplant donor controls.

Sequencing of the TRB variable region was done with the immunoSEQ hsTCRB v3.0 assay at survey level resolution. The target sequencing depth for TRB was roughly 40,000-50,000 T-cell genomes per sample. TRB libraries were pooled and sequenced on an Illumina MiSeq using a v3 150-cycle kit. The authors' analysis ran thus. Repertoire analysis ran in R within a reproducible Nextflow workflow covering QC, data transformation and analysis. Custom analyses were implemented in LymphoSeq2, an R package for AIRR-Seq data exploration. Several samples yielding fewer than 5000 total TRB sequences were excluded, leaving more than 150 analyzed HIV repertoires. Among the approximately 200 retained HIV repertoires, 55 to 60 were collected before ART initiation and 129 after ART initiation. Each repertoire was downsampled to 5000 TRB nucleotide sequences, and summary statistics were averaged across 100 downsampling iterations. TRB sequences were retained for analysis only if CDR3 regions of at least seven amino acids were present. A Shannon entropy-derived clonality score and the Gini coefficient were used to measure diversity. Repertoire networks linked the top 5000 CDR3 amino acid sequences whenever two sequences differed by an edit distance of one. For TRB CDR3 amino acid sequences, GLIPH2 was used to predict antigen specificity groups and MHC restriction. To flag known associations with CMV, EBV, HIV or tissue antigens, CDR3 amino acid sequences were compared against VDJdb and McPAS-TCR. Pre-ART, post-ART and control groups were compared with Wilcoxon signed-rank tests and Holm-Bonferroni correction. Entries here come from immuneACCESS through TCRdb and include only in-frame sequences with V and J called. Some clones fail to appear in such tables; in the studies checked, an unresolved V gene covers under half of the shortfall, and the cause of the remainder is unknown. V, J and clone size derive from that table, while D and trimming were established from the DNA sequence. A total of 8,000 to 10,000 clones appear in this sample, approximately 75% of them only once. The leading ten clones occupy approximately 17% of the sample.

This clone has more than one count but fewer than ten. Its target antigen remains unknown. Base-call qualities are not available, and no considerably larger clone is one nucleotide away. Participants were included only if at least one PBMC sample before ART initiation and at least two post-ART samples were available. All participants with HIV were treated in the United States of America. Before DNA extraction, cryopreserved samples containing about 1-10 million PBMC were thawed and washed. At the time of the earliest PBMC sample, participants with HIV were aged between about 20 and 54 years. PBMC samples from each participant spanned 1-4 timepoints before ART initiation and 2-8 timepoints after ART initiation, with a median of 7 samples. Serial HIV viral load, CD4+ T-cell count, ART history and demographic data were obtained for every participant. A Qiagen kit on a QIAcube was used to extract genomic DNA from unsorted PBMC, with samples processed in batches of 12.

Including cysteine and phenylalanine, the CDR3 has 13 amino acids. CDR3 DNA is the only sequence kept; it has 39 bases, read in frame from the first base. CDR1 and CDR2 were assigned from the germline V gene (reference sequence) as MNHEY and SMNVEV. Trimming costs V 8 bases and J 7 bases, and their ends lie 18 bases apart. The receptor chain draws on TRBV27 and TRBJ2-7; the D gene is perhaps TRBD2, on 5 matching bases. The input for sequencing was unsorted PBMCs, taken 0.7 years after starting antiretroviral therapy. This TCR came from a man aged 35 to 55 with HIV. At the DNA level, the sequence is TGTGCCAGCCAGGACTTTCCTGCTGGGGAGCAGTACTTC. Translated, it gives CASQDFPAGEQYF.